These 19 T cell receptor beta chains share one sample of origin, sequenced in a study of blood T cell repertoires in COVID-19. Produced via immunoSEQ multiplex PCR; TCRdb's table is partial and in-frame only. The sample shows 150,000 or so clones, more than 80% of them seen only once. Sequenced input: peripheral blood. The receptors were sampled from a man aged 18 to 29 with COVID-19, enrolled during active disease.

The rearrangement uses TRBV3-1 (or the pseudogene TRBV3-2) and TRBJ2-3, with TRBD2 as a possible D gene (6 bases). In germline, CDR1 is LGHDT, CDR2 YNNKEL (reference sequence). The CDR3 contains 16 residues. V was cut by 0 bases and J by 0 bases, with 10 bases left in between. This CDR3 is CASSQDGGTSTDTQYF. The CDR3 DNA follows: TGTGCCAGCAGCCAAGATGGGGGGACTAGCACAGATACGCAGTATTTT.

The rearrangement uses TRBV18 and TRBJ1-2, with 8 bases that match TRBD1. Germline values: CDR1 KGHSH, CDR2 LQKENI. This CDR3 contains 14 residues. V gave up 3 bases and J gave up 6 bases; unmatched junction bases: 6. The CDR3 sequence: CASSPVPGGDGYTF. CDR3 in DNA: TGTGCCAGCTCACCCGTTCCAGGGGGCGATGGCTACACCTTC.

The table lists this clone with a count of one. The V call is TRBV7-6, the J call TRBJ1-4, with 8 positions matching TRBD1. Germline loops: CDR1 SGHVS, CDR2 FNYEAQ. V was pared by 5 bases and J by 5 bases, with 10 bases of the junction left unmatched. CDR3 length equals 16 residues. The CDR3 bases are TGTGCCAGCAGCCCTCGACAGGGGCCGGCCAATGAAAAACTGTTTTTT. Translation gives CASSPRQGPANEKLFF.

This rearrangement joins TRBV28 to TRBJ1-2; D is possibly TRBD1 (5 bases). The germline V gene has CDR1 MDHEN and CDR2 SYDVKM. CDR3 length: 15 amino acids. Trimming cost V 3 bases and J 1 base, with 12 bases left between them. As DNA, the CDR3 is TGTGCCAGCAGTTTGGCGGGACGGGTTAACTATGGCTACACCTTC. This gives the protein CASSLAGRVNYGYTF.

The sample holds a few counts of this clone. This sequence joins TRBV9 and TRBJ2-2, with D unresolved. Germline V gene sequence: CDR1 SGDLS, CDR2 YYNGEE. This CDR3 region has 18 residues. The ends were cut back, 3 bases at V and 0 bases at J, with 18 bases in the middle. The DNA of the CDR3 is TGTGCCAGCAGCGCTAAACTCATTAGAGGAACGAACACCGGGGAGCTGTTTTTT. Translated: CASSAKLIRGTNTGELFF.

This chain uses TRBV6-2 or TRBV6-3 with TRBJ2-7; weak D call: TRBD2 (6 bases). The V gene lost 3 bases and the J gene lost 7 bases, with 7 bases spanning the gap. This CDR3 has 11 amino acids. Germline V lookup: CDR1 MNHEY, CDR2 SVGEGT. This chain's CDR3 is CASSYGREQYF. The CDR3 DNA reads TGTGCCAGCAGTTATGGGAGGGAGCAGTACTTC.

The chain recombines TRBV29-1 with TRBJ1-1, with D unresolved. Germline values: CDR1 SQVTM, CDR2 ANQGSEA. This CDR3 region has 13 residues. Between the trimmed V and J ends, which lost 3 bases and 4 bases, there was a span of 12 bases. CDR3 nucleotide sequence: TGCAGCGTTGAGAGGATGGGTAGCACTGAAGCTTTCTTT. It encodes CSVERMGSTEAFF.

CDR3 residues: CASSRDRGYEQYF. CDR3 bases: TGTGCCAGCAGCCGGGACAGAGGCTACGAGCAGTACTTC. The rearrangement links TRBV7-2 to TRBJ2-7; 7 bases match TRBD1. J lost 3 bases, V lost 5 bases, and 4 bases had no gene match. Germline V lookup: CDR1 SGHTA, CDR2 FQGNSA. The CDR3 totals 13 residues.

The genes are TRBV30 and TRBJ1-6, with TRBD1 identical over 7 bases. This CDR3 spans 15 amino acids. V dropped 2 bases and J dropped 12; count of bases not matched to a gene: 13. Germline V gene data show CDR1 as GTSNPN and CDR2 as SVGIG (reference sequence). CDR3 sequence reads: CAWSIRQGGMGPLHF. As DNA, the CDR3 is TGTGCCTGGAGTATCCGACAGGGCGGGATGGGACCCCTCCACTTT.

The genes are TRBV5-1 and TRBJ2-1; no reliable D call. CDR3 length equals 15 residues. Germline values: CDR1 SGHRS, CDR2 YFSETQ. V lost 0 bases, J lost 5 bases, and 12 bases lay in between. The CDR3 loop is CASSLDGYGNNEQFF. The CDR3 DNA reads TGCGCCAGCAGCTTGGACGGGTACGGCAACAATGAGCAGTTCTTC.

The chain joins TRBV7-2 to TRBJ2-7; 15 positions agree with TRBD2. The length of the CDR3 is 17 residues. Trimming removed 1 base from V and 4 bases from J; junction bases left unmatched: 5. In germline, CDR1 is SGHTA, CDR2 FQGNSA. As DNA, the CDR3 is TGTGCCAGCAGCTTAGGGACTAGCGGGAGGGCCGGATACGAGCAGTACTTC. It yields the protein CASSLGTSGRAGYEQYF. Full variable domain (rest looked up from reference TRBV7-2 and TRBJ2-7): GAGVSQSPSNKVTEKGKDVELRCDPISGHTALYWYRQSLGQGLEFLIYFQGNSAPDKSGLPSDRFSAERTGGSVSTLTIQRTQQEDSAVYLCASSLGTSGRAGYEQYFGPGTRLTVT.

The V gene is TRBV29-1, the J gene TRBJ1-1, with 10 bases identical to TRBD1. V trimming: 4 bases; J trimming: 5 bases; junction bases outside the gene matches: 4. Germline CDR1 is SQVTM and CDR2 is ANQGSEA. CDR3 length equals 13 residues. This chain's CDR3 is CSVVLGQGTEAFF. The CDR3 DNA sequence: TGCAGCGTTGTTTTGGGACAGGGGACTGAAGCTTTCTTT.

This clone was recorded at least ten times. This rearrangement joins TRBV11-3 to TRBJ2-1, with D uncertain. Germline loops: CDR1 SGHNT, CDR2 YENEEA. The CDR3 loop spans 14 amino acids. Trimming shortened V by 1 base and J by 7 bases, and 11 bases separated the two germline ends. CDR3 DNA: TGTGCCAGCAGCTTAGGCGGCCTCGGGAATGAGCAGTTCTTC. This encodes CASSLGGLGNEQFF.

V is TRBV27 and J is TRBJ2-1; a weak D match, TRBD2 (6 bases). The germline gives CDR1 MNHEY, CDR2 SMNVEV (reference sequence). The V end was cut by 2 bases, the J end by 2 bases, with 10 bases between. The CDR3 loop spans 15 amino acids. The CDR3 DNA reads as TGTGCCAGCAGTTTAATCGGGAGCCCCTACAATGAGCAGTTCTTC. Its protein is CASSLIGSPYNEQFF.

The CDR3 region has the DNA TGTGCCAGCAGTTTTCCCCGATCCCGGGACACTACGAACACTGAAGCTTTCTTT. Amino acids: CASSFPRSRDTTNTEAFF. This chain joins TRBV28 and TRBJ1-1; D perhaps matches TRBD1 (6 bases). The CDR3 runs 18 residues. Germline V gives CDR1 MDHEN, CDR2 SYDVKM. Trimming took 3 bases from V and 1 from J, leaving 21 bases between them.

This chain joins TRBV2 and TRBJ2-7; 9 bases agree with TRBD2. Germline trimming cut 6 bases from V and 0 bases from J; bases unmatched to any gene: 21. Germline V lookup: CDR1 SNHLY, CDR2 FYNNEI. CDR3 size: 20 residues. The CDR3 bases are TGTGCCAGCAGGGACAGCTTCGCGACTAGCGGTGAGGTCCGCTCCTACGAGCAGTACTTC. Protein product: CASRDSFATSGEVRSYEQYF.

The chain is built from TRBV29-1 and TRBJ2-7, with a tentative D call TRBD1 (6 bases). This CDR3 has 13 amino acids. CDR1 and CDR2 from the germline V gene are SQVTM and ANQGSEA. V gave up 7 bases and J gave up 0 bases, with 13 bases separating them. CDR3 coding DNA: TGCAGCGGGCTCAACAGGGACTCCTACGAGCAGTACTTC. This encodes CSGLNRDSYEQYF.

This clone was counted a single time. V usage is TRBV27 and J usage is TRBJ1-5; 9 bases are a match to TRBD1. V gave up 6 bases and J gave up 5 bases; unmatched junction bases: 8. The CDR3 runs to 15 residues. CDR1 and CDR2 from the germline V gene are MNHEY and SMNVEV (reference sequence). CDR3: CASRKTGTGYQPQHF. Here the CDR3 DNA reads TGTGCCAGCAGGAAAACCGGGACAGGGTATCAGCCCCAGCATTTT.

This chain joins TRBV2 and TRBJ1-5, with D maybe TRBD1 (5 bases). The CDR3 covers 15 residues. In germline, CDR1 is SNHLY, CDR2 FYNNEI. The ends were cut back, 8 bases at V and 0 bases at J, with 14 bases in the middle. The CDR3 sequence is CASRRGGNSNQPQHF. CDR3 DNA sequence: TGTGCCAGCCGGAGGGGAGGGAATAGCAATCAGCCCCAGCATTTT.